A single sample gave rise to the 8 T cell receptor beta chains below, sequenced in a study of T cell repertoires in cytomegalovirus infection. TCRdb reanalysed the reads using MiXCR and keeps one entry per CDR3 protein. The sample lists roughly 280,000 distinct CDR3 sequences, approximately 15% occurring once. The sequenced material came from PBMCs. These receptor sequences come from a human donor in good health (CMV status not recorded). Some clones in this sample may be carry-over from other donors' samples.

The V call is TRBV7-3, the J call TRBJ2-1; a weak D match, TRBD1 (6 bases). Trimming left V 2 bases short and J 6 bases short, with 17 bases between. CDR1 is SGHTA and CDR2 is FQGTGA in the germline V gene. The CDR3 consists of 16 residues. CDR3 sequence: CASSLWGQVPPNEQFF. CDR3 in DNA: TGTGCCAGCAGCTTATGGGGACAAGTGCCCCCCAATGAGCAGTTCTTC.

This clonotype was found a few times. One end of the junction is discordant with germline, which a read error may explain. V and J are TRBV20-1 and TRBJ2-3, with TRBD1 matching over 10 bases. The germline gives CDR1 DFQATT, CDR2 SNEGSKA (reference sequence). This CDR3 is built from 12 residues. As DNA, the CDR3 is TGCAGTTCTAGGACAGGGGGAAATACGCAGTATTTT. It codes for CSSRTGGNTQYF.

The CDR3 region is CASRLGLNGGAFF. Here the CDR3 DNA reads TGTGCCAGCAGACTCGGCCTCAACGGGGGGGCTTTCTTT. The V call is TRBV7-2, the J call TRBJ1-1; the D gene is possibly TRBD1 (5 bases). V was trimmed by 6 bases and J by 11 bases, leaving 19 bases between them. Germline lookup yields CDR1 SGHTA and CDR2 FQGNSA. The CDR3 totals 13 residues. Supplemented by reference TRBV7-2 and TRBJ1-1, the full variable domain reads GAGVSQSPSNKVTEKGKDVELRCDPISGHTALYWYRQSLGQGLEFLIYFQGNSAPDKSGLPSDRFSAERTGGSVSTLTIQRTQQEDSAVYLCASRLGLNGGAFFGQGTRLTVV.

This clonotype was seen repeatedly, ten times or more. This chain links TRBV10-3 with TRBJ1-2; D may be TRBD1 (5 bases). Germline assignment: CDR1 ENHRY and CDR2 SYGVKD. V gave up 10 bases and J gave up 8 bases, with 26 bases separating them. This CDR3 has 15 amino acids. For the CDR3, the DNA is TGTGCCACCAGGTCCGATGGGGGTGAAAAGAACGGCTACACCTTC. Amino acid sequence: CATRSDGGEKNGYTF.

This clonotype appeared many times. The chain combines TRBV20-1 with TRBJ2-5, with D perhaps TRBD2 (5 bases). The germline V gene encodes CDR1 DFQATT and CDR2 SNEGSKA (reference sequence). Trimming stripped 7 bases from V and 5 bases from J, with 8 bases between. CDR3 size: 10 residues. In DNA, the CDR3 is TGCAGTGGGAGGTTGGAGACCCAGTACTTC. Amino acid sequence: CSGRLETQYF.

This clonotype was detected ten times or more. J is TRBJ2-2 and V is TRBV7-3, with 11 bases identical to TRBD2. The trim removed 3 bases at V and 7 bases at J, leaving 7 bases unmatched. The CDR3 consists of 16 residues. Per germline, CDR1 SGHTA and CDR2 FQGTGA. This CDR3 is CASSFSGGAVSGELFF. The CDR3 coding sequence is TGTGCCAGCAGCTTTAGCGGGGGGGCCGTGAGCGGGGAGCTGTTTTTT. Full variable domain (rest looked up from reference TRBV7-3 and TRBJ2-2): GAGVSQTPSNKVTEKGKYVELRCDPISGHTALYWYRQSLGQGPEFLIYFQGTGAADDSGLPNDRFFAVRPEGSVSTLKIQRTERGDSAVYLCASSFSGGAVSGELFFGEGSRLTVL.

This clonotype was recorded many times. The V gene is TRBV7-6, the J gene TRBJ1-4; no clear D. V was cut by 5 bases and J by 0 bases, with 10 bases left in between. Germline CDR1 reads SGHVS; CDR2 reads FNYEAQ. The CDR3 has 15 amino acids. CDR3 nucleotide sequence: TGTGCCAGCAGCGAAACAGCTGCAACTAATGAAAAACTGTTTTTT. Translated, it gives CASSETAATNEKLFF.

In this sample, this clonotype turned up many times. The chain uses TRBV4-1 and TRBJ2-3, with 10 positions matching TRBD2. Germline V gene lookup returns CDR1 MGHRA and CDR2 YSYEKL. V gave up 1 base and J gave up 0 bases; unmatched junction bases: 1. The CDR3 sequence is 16 residues long. In DNA form, the CDR3 reads TGCGCCAGCAGCCAAGCTAGCGGGAGCAGCACAGATACGCAGTATTTT. Translating it yields CASSQASGSSTDTQYF.